Here is one T cell receptor beta chain with its context. Clinical history reported by participants formed the basis on which cohorts were assigned. Cohort 3 donors counted as recovered after two negative PCRs, clearance, or resolved symptoms. CDR1 and CDR2 (germline): LNHNV, YYDKDF (reference sequence). The CDR3 runs 16 residues. V was pared by 4 bases and J by 7 bases, with 8 bases of the junction left unmatched. The sample is drawn from a study of blood T cell repertoires in COVID-19. On the study more broadly: COVID-19 samples from acute and convalescent phases originated in the United States, Italy and Spain. Nucleic acid was either cDNA or gDNA, and it came from T cells, B-cell-depleted T cells, or PBMCs.

Only in-frame clones appear in the TCRdb table, and some are missing; sequencing was by immunoSEQ multiplex PCR. The data show a few hundred thousand clones, with 85% seen just once and around 2.5% held by the top ten. The sequence was collected from a woman aged 50 to 60 who had recovered from COVID-19. What was sequenced was PBMCs or T cells enriched from blood (not recorded which). The V gene is TRBV15, the J gene TRBJ1-6; 9 nucleotides align to TRBD1. For the CDR3, the DNA is TGTGCCACCAGCAATACTAGGACAGGGGACAATTCACCCCTCCACTTT. Amino acids: CATSNTRTGDNSPLHF.